These 26 T cell receptor beta chains share one sample of origin, sequenced in a study of T cells in Graves' hyperthyroidism and ophthalmopathy. Regions amplified from RNA transcripts were the TCR beta CDR3 regions. An initial round of RT-PCR targeting the TCR CDR3 relied on the HTBI primer set. TCRdb reprocessed the multiplex PCR reads with MiXCR, giving one entry per CDR3 protein. The sample lists hundreds of thousands of distinct CDR3 sequences; 12% to 15% were seen once. Sequenced material: blood. These TCRs come from a young woman with Graves' hyperthyroidism.

This clonotype showed up just a few times. J is TRBJ2-5 and V is TRBV29-1, with D hard to call. The CDR3 covers 12 residues. V lost 5 bases and J 1 base, leaving 8 bases between the germline ends. CDR1 and CDR2 from the germline V gene are SQVTM and ANQGSEA. CDR3 region: CSVSELQETQYF. DNA of the CDR3: TGCAGCGTTTCAGAACTCCAAGAGACCCAGTACTTC.

The table lists this clonotype with a few counts. This CDR3 reads CASSLALGPTSGNPYEQYF. CDR3 coding DNA: TGTGCCAGCAGCTTAGCGCTCGGACCAACTTCAGGGAATCCCTACGAGCAGTACTTC. The rearrangement uses TRBV11-1 and TRBJ2-7, with a weak D call TRBD1 (5 bases). Germline V gene sequence: CDR1 SGHAT, CDR2 FQDESV (reference sequence). CDR3 length equals 19 residues. V lost 0 bases and J lost 2, with 23 bases in between.

At least ten counts were recorded for this clonotype. The V and J genes are TRBV12-5 and TRBJ2-7; no reliable D call. V lost 0 bases and J 5 bases, leaving 20 bases between the germline ends. Germline values: CDR1 LGHNT, CDR2 FRNRAP. The CDR3 sequence is 17 residues long. CDR3 region: CASGLVRGSSPPNEQYF. CDR3 DNA: TGTGCTAGTGGTTTGGTACGTGGCAGCTCACCCCCCAACGAGCAGTACTTC.

There are many counts of this clonotype. V gene TRBV2 combines with J gene TRBJ2-3, with 12 nucleotides matching TRBD1. Per the germline V gene, CDR1 is SNHLY and CDR2 is FYNNEI. This CDR3 spans 15 amino acids. The junction had 6 bases not matched to a gene; V was cut back by 7 bases and J by 4 bases. The CDR3 region is CASKGTGGPPDTQYF. CDR3 nucleotide sequence: TGTGCCAGCAAAGGGACAGGGGGCCCCCCAGATACGCAGTATTTT.

J is TRBJ2-7 and V is TRBV20-1, with TRBD2 as a possible D gene (6 bases). Germline loops: CDR1 DFQATT, CDR2 SNEGSKA (reference sequence). CDR3 length equals 14 residues. V gave up 5 bases and J gave up 6 bases, with 20 bases separating them. Written as DNA, the CDR3 is TGCAGTGCTCCCTACGGGACTCCGGCCCGCGAGCAGTACTTC. Its translation is CSAPYGTPAREQYF.

The rearrangement joins TRBV10-2 to TRBJ2-7; D might be TRBD2 (5 bases). V gave up 0 bases and J gave up 0 bases, with 12 bases separating them. Germline CDR1 reads WSHSY; CDR2 reads SAAADI. The length of the CDR3 is 16 residues. This CDR3 is CASSESLGGHSYEQYF. CDR3 nucleotides: TGCGCCAGCAGTGAGTCGTTGGGCGGGCACTCCTACGAGCAGTACTTC.

This clonotype occurred many times. This sequence joins TRBV5-6 and TRBJ2-7; TRBD1 is a possible D gene (6 bases). V gave up 0 bases and J gave up 4 bases, with 11 bases separating them. CDR1 and CDR2 from the germline V gene are SGHDT and YYEEEE. The CDR3 loop spans 14 amino acids. In DNA, the CDR3 is TGTGCCAGCAGCTTGGAAAGGGGGACATACGAGCAGTACTTC. Translation gives CASSLERGTYEQYF. Full variable domain (missing parts from reference TRBV5-6 and TRBJ2-7): DAGVTQSPTHLIKTRGQQVTLRCSPKSGHDTVSWYQQALGQGPQFIFQYYEEEERQRGNFPDRFSGHQFPNYSSELNVNALLLGDSALYLCASSLERGTYEQYFGPGTRLTVT.

This clonotype was observed a handful of times. The chain is built from TRBV14 and TRBJ1-4; unclear D gene. CDR1 and CDR2 (germline): SGHDN, FVKESK. CDR3 size: 15 residues. The V and J ends lost 4 bases and 3 bases respectively, with 12 bases between them. The CDR3, as DNA: TGTGCCAGCAGCCCTCGTGGCGGCCCTAATGAAAAACTGTTTTTT. Translation: CASSPRGGPNEKLFF.

In this sample, this clonotype turned up many times. This chain connects TRBV2 to TRBJ1-4; no clear D gene. The CDR3 consists of 14 residues. Germline CDR1 SNHLY, CDR2 FYNNEI. V was cut by 5 bases and J by 0 bases, with 7 bases left in between. The CDR3 here is CASSRRTTNEKLFF. CDR3 DNA sequence: TGTGCCAGCAGTCGACGGACAACTAATGAAAAACTGTTTTTT.

This clonotype occurred a few times. The chain couples TRBV20-1 to TRBJ2-7, with TRBD2 identical over 10 bases. In germline, CDR1 is DFQATT, CDR2 SNEGSKA (reference sequence). J lost 3 bases, V lost 6 bases, and 8 bases had no gene match. The CDR3 has 14 amino acids. The CDR3 region is CSAYIAGGLYEQYF. The CDR3 DNA reads as TGCAGTGCCTATATAGCGGGAGGACTCTACGAGCAGTACTTC.

This clonotype was detected many times. The chain uses TRBV5-1 and TRBJ2-1, with 12 bases identical to TRBD2. The V gene's germline CDR1 is SGHRS and CDR2 YFSETQ. Trimming took 3 bases from V and 12 from J; bases not matched to a gene: 7. The CDR3 is made up of 14 amino acids. The CDR3 reads CASSWTSGNRPQFF. The CDR3 bases are TGCGCCAGCAGCTGGACTAGCGGGAACAGGCCGCAGTTCTTC.

This clonotype showed up many times. The V and J genes are TRBV27 and TRBJ1-1; 10 bases map to TRBD1. Looked up from germline, CDR1 is MNHEY and CDR2 is SMNVEV (reference sequence). The CDR3 has 17 amino acids. Germline trimming cut 10 bases from V and 4 bases from J; bases unmatched to any gene: 18. The CDR3 region has the DNA TGTGCCACCCATTCGGGGCGCGACAGGGGGCTAGGCACTGAAGCTTTCTTT. Protein product: CATHSGRDRGLGTEAFF.

This clonotype was seen a handful of times. V is TRBV7-6 and J is TRBJ2-7; TRBD2 matches 13 bases. The junction had 10 bases not matched to a gene; V was cut back by 0 bases and J by 2 bases. CDR3 length equals 19 residues. Germline lookup yields CDR1 SGHVS and CDR2 FNYEAQ. CDR3 loop: CASSLAQGFGLAGAYEQYF. CDR3 DNA: TGTGCCAGCAGCTTAGCGCAGGGGTTTGGACTAGCGGGAGCCTACGAGCAGTACTTC.

The V and J genes are TRBV19 and TRBJ2-1; the match to TRBD2 covers 7 bases. The germline V gene has CDR1 LNHDA and CDR2 SQIVND (reference sequence). The ends lost 9 bases at V and 0 bases at J; junction bases unmatched: 5. The CDR3 consists of 14 residues. CDR3 coding DNA: TGTGCCAGCCAGCGGGACCTCTCCTACAATGAGCAGTTCTTC. It specifies CASQRDLSYNEQFF.

Ten or more counts support this clonotype. The J gene is TRBJ1-2, the V gene TRBV3-1, with TRBD1 identical over 9 bases. CDR1 LGHDT and CDR2 YNNKEL come from the germline V gene (reference sequence). The CDR3 has 15 amino acids. Trimming took 2 bases from V and 4 from J; bases not matched to a gene: 5. For the CDR3, the DNA is TGTGCCAGCAGCCAACCGGGACAGGGAATCTATGGCTACACCTTC. It yields the protein CASSQPGQGIYGYTF.

This clonotype was seen only a few times. The chain carries TRBV20-1 and TRBJ2-1, with 8 bases lining up with TRBD2. This CDR3 contains 16 residues. The germline V gene encodes CDR1 DFQATT and CDR2 SNEGSKA (reference sequence). J lost 0 bases, V lost 0 bases, and 4 bases had no gene match. This CDR3 is CSARDPLAGSYNEQFF. DNA of the CDR3: TGCAGTGCTAGAGATCCCCTAGCGGGCTCCTACAATGAGCAGTTCTTC.

A few counts support this clonotype. V usage is TRBV20-1 and J usage is TRBJ2-7, with 9 bases lining up with TRBD1. V lost 5 bases to trimming and J lost 2 bases; unmatched junction nucleotides: 10. CDR1 is DFQATT and CDR2 is SNEGSKA in the germline V gene (reference sequence). The CDR3 has 15 amino acids. DNA of the CDR3: TGCAGTGCTCCTGGGACAGGGAAAAATACCTACGAGCAGTACTTC. Translation: CSAPGTGKNTYEQYF.

CDR3 bases: TGTGCCAGCAGTTACAGGGTTTTGGAAAAACTGTTTTTT. It is translated as CASSYRVLEKLFF. This chain uses TRBV28 with TRBJ1-4; TRBD1 might be the D (6 bases). Trimming removed 4 bases from V and 8 bases from J, with 11 bases in between. The V gene's germline CDR1 is MDHEN and CDR2 SYDVKM. This CDR3 spans 13 amino acids.

Regarding this clonotype: At one of its ends the junction is not consistent with the germline gene, which may arise from a read error. The chain carries TRBV6-1 and TRBJ2-7; possibly TRBD2 for D (6 bases). CDR1 and CDR2 from the germline V gene are MNHNS and SASEGT. This CDR3 is 13 amino acids long. In DNA form, the CDR3 reads TGTGCCAGCATCCTAGCGCCTTCCTGCGAGCAGTACTTC. Residues: CASILAPSCEQYF.

This clonotype was seen many times. V gene TRBV7-9 combines with J gene TRBJ1-1; TRBD1 is a possible D gene (5 bases). Germline V gene data show CDR1 as SEHNR and CDR2 as FQNEAQ (reference sequence). The CDR3 spans 14 residues. Trimming took off 0 bases at V and 4 bases at J, with 9 bases between the two ends. The CDR3 loop is CASSLARGFTEAFF. CDR3 sequence (DNA): TGTGCCAGCAGCTTAGCGCGGGGGTTCACTGAAGCTTTCTTT. The whole variable domain, remainder taken from reference TRBV7-9 and TRBJ1-1, is DTGVSQNPRHKITKRGQNVTFRCDPISEHNRLYWYRQTLGQGPEFLTYFQNEAQLEKSRLLSDRFSAERPKGSFSTLEIQRTEQGDSAMYLCASSLARGFTEAFFGQGTRLTVV.

The gene calls are TRBV29-1 and TRBJ2-3; no clear D gene. This CDR3 spans 14 amino acids. In germline, CDR1 is SQVTM, CDR2 ANQGSEA. Trimming removed 7 bases from V and 0 bases from J, with 14 bases in between. The CDR3 sequence is CSAEGDFSTDTQYF. The CDR3, as DNA: TGCAGCGCCGAAGGAGACTTCAGCACAGATACGCAGTATTTT.

The sample holds many counts of this clonotype. V usage is TRBV10-2 and J usage is TRBJ1-2, with D unresolved. The CDR3 runs to 13 residues. The germline V and J ends were trimmed by 7 bases and 1 base, with 10 bases remaining between them. Per germline, CDR1 WSHSY and CDR2 SAAADI. CDR3 sequence: CASIAGFNYGYTF. CDR3 coding DNA: TGCGCCAGCATCGCGGGTTTTAACTATGGCTACACCTTC.

In this sample, this clonotype turned up a few times. The rearrangement links TRBV4-1 to TRBJ1-5; the D gene is possibly TRBD1 (5 bases). CDR3 length: 16 residues. The germline V gene has CDR1 MGHRA and CDR2 YSYEKL. V lost 1 base and J lost 4, with 14 bases in between. The CDR3 DNA is TGCGCCAGCAGCCAAGTAGGCGGGGGAGCGAATCAGCCCCAGCATTTT. Its protein product is CASSQVGGGANQPQHF.

The chain joins TRBV6-5 to TRBJ2-1; D could derive from TRBD1 or TRBD2 (5 bases each). This CDR3 spans 15 amino acids. CDR1 is MNHEY, CDR2 SVGAGI, per germline. The ends were cut back, 4 bases at V and 6 bases at J, with 16 bases in the middle. Written as DNA, the CDR3 is TGTGCCAGCAGTTTAACAGGTTTCAGCGGCAATGAGCAGTTCTTC. Translated, it gives CASSLTGFSGNEQFF.

This clonotype was recorded a few times. The rearrangement uses TRBV24-1 and TRBJ1-4, with 7 nucleotides matching TRBD1. This CDR3 is 15 amino acids long. Germline V gene lookup returns CDR1 KGHDR and CDR2 SFDVKD. The junction had 3 bases not matched to a gene; V was cut back by 3 bases and J by 3 bases. CDR3 DNA: TGTGCCACCAGTGATGCGACAGGGTCTAATGAAAAACTGTTTTTT. Translated, it gives CATSDATGSNEKLFF.

There are a few counts of this clonotype. This chain links TRBV27 with TRBJ2-5; 10 nucleotides agree with TRBD2. Germline CDR1 and CDR2: MNHEY and SMNVEV (reference sequence). V lost 8 bases, J lost 4 bases, and 4 bases stayed unmatched. This CDR3 spans 13 amino acids. The DNA of the CDR3 is TGTGCCAGCGCCCCTAGCGGGAGAGAGACCCAGTACTTC. It codes for CASAPSGRETQYF.